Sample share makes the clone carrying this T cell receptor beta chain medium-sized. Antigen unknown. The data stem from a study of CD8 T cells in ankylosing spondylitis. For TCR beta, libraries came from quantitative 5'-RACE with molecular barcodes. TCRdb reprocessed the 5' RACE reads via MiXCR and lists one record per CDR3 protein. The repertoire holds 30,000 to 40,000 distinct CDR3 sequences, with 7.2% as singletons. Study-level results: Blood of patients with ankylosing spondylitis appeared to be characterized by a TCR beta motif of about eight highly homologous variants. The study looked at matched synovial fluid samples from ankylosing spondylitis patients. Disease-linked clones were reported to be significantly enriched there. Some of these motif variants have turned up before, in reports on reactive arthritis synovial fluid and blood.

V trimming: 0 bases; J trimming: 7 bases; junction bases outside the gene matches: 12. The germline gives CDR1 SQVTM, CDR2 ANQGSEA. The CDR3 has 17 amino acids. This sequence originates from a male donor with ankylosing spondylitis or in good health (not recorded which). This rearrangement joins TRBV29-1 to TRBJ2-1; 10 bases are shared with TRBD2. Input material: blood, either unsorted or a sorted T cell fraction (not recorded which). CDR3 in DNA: TGCAGCGTTGAAGATGGGTTTTTAGCGGGAGGTAGGAATGAGCAGTTCTTC. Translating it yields CSVEDGFLAGGRNEQFF.